Presented here are 21 T cell receptor beta chains from one specimen sequenced in a study of T cells in Graves' hyperthyroidism and ophthalmopathy. What was amplified from RNA transcripts were TCR beta CDR3 regions. In the first-round RT-PCR of the TCR CDR3, the HTBI primer set was used. TCRdb re-derived calls from the multiplex PCR reads in MiXCR, one entry per CDR3 protein. Of hundreds of thousands of distinct CDR3 sequences detected, just under 20% appear once; the ten largest clones hold about 45%. The sample comprised blood. These receptor sequences come from a man aged 40-55 years with Graves' ophthalmopathy.

This clonotype was recorded at least ten times. The V gene is TRBV28, the J gene TRBJ2-1, with 8 bases matching TRBD2. CDR1 is MDHEN, CDR2 SYDVKM, per germline. The junction had 5 bases not matched to a gene; V was cut back by 6 bases and J by 4 bases. CDR3 length: 14 amino acids. CDR3: CASRDSGAYNEQFF. CDR3 sequence (DNA): TGTGCCAGCAGGGATAGCGGGGCATACAATGAGCAGTTCTTC.

V gene TRBV30 combines with J gene TRBJ2-1; D ambiguous. Germline V gene lookup returns CDR1 GTSNPN and CDR2 SVGIG (reference sequence). This CDR3 contains 11 residues. Trimming cost V 0 bases and J 8 bases, with 5 bases left between them. For the CDR3, the DNA is TGTGCCTGGAGTGTAAATGATGAGCAGTTCTTC. It specifies CAWSVNDEQFF. Full variable domain (outside the CDR3, taken from reference TRBV30 and TRBJ2-1): SQTIHQWPATLVQPVGSPLSLECTVEGTSNPNLYWYRQAAGRGLQLLFYSVGIGQISSEVPQNLSASRPQDRQFILSSKKLLLSDSGFYLCAWSVNDEQFFGPGTRLTVL.

The table lists this clonotype with many counts. The gene calls are TRBV28 and TRBJ2-5, with D unresolved. Trimming removed 3 bases from V and 5 bases from J, with 13 bases in between. Germline CDR1 MDHEN, CDR2 SYDVKM. The CDR3 covers 14 residues. CDR3 loop: CASSFLLPFETQYF. DNA of the CDR3: TGTGCCAGCAGTTTTCTTCTCCCATTCGAGACCCAGTACTTC.

V is TRBV11-2 and J is TRBJ1-2, with D possibly matching TRBD1 (5 bases). The CDR3 runs to 17 residues. Germline lookup yields CDR1 SGHAT and CDR2 FQNNGV. Trimming left V 5 bases short and J 1 base short, with 20 bases between. CDR3 sequence reads: CASSPRGSLWGNYGYTF. The CDR3 nucleotides are TGTGCCAGCAGCCCCCGGGGGAGCCTTTGGGGTAACTATGGCTACACCTTC.

This clonotype has at least ten counts. CDR3 coding DNA: TGTGCCATCAGTGATGGACGGACCAACTATGGCTACACCTTC. Encoded protein: CAISDGRTNYGYTF. The rearrangement links TRBV10-3 to TRBJ1-2, with D unresolved. The germline CDR1 and CDR2 sequences are ENHRY and SYGVKD. The CDR3 spans 14 residues. Trimming left V 3 bases short and J 2 bases short, with 10 bases between.

In this sample, this clonotype turned up a few times. The J gene is TRBJ2-2, the V gene TRBV7-3; a possible D gene is TRBD1 (5 bases). The germline V and J ends were trimmed by 0 bases and 7 bases, with 9 bases remaining between them. The germline V gene encodes CDR1 SGHTA and CDR2 FQGTGA. This CDR3 has 14 residues. CDR3 protein: CASSLTFRDGELFF. The CDR3 DNA reads as TGTGCCAGCAGCTTAACGTTCAGGGACGGGGAGCTGTTTTTT.

V usage is TRBV20-1 and J usage is TRBJ2-5; no definite D call. The germline V gene has CDR1 DFQATT and CDR2 SNEGSKA (reference sequence). CDR3 length equals 13 residues. Trimming removed 5 bases at V and 0 bases at J, with 10 bases between. The CDR3 is CSAGNSYQETQYF. The CDR3 DNA reads TGCAGTGCTGGAAACAGTTACCAAGAGACCCAGTACTTC.

This clonotype was seen repeatedly, ten times or more. V gene TRBV7-3 combines with J gene TRBJ2-5; weak D call: TRBD2 (6 bases). The CDR3 is made up of 14 amino acids. The germline gives CDR1 SGHTA, CDR2 FQGTGA. V dropped 3 bases and J dropped 2 bases, with 10 bases sitting between them. CDR3 DNA sequence: TGTGCCAGCAGCTTGCAGGGAGGACAAGAGACCCAGTACTTC. Its protein is CASSLQGGQETQYF. The whole variable domain, remainder taken from reference TRBV7-3 and TRBJ2-5, is GAGVSQTPSNKVTEKGKYVELRCDPISGHTALYWYRQSLGQGPEFLIYFQGTGAADDSGLPNDRFFAVRPEGSVSTLKIQRTERGDSAVYLCASSLQGGQETQYFGPGTRLLVL.

In regard to this clonotype: This could be a read error, since a much larger clone is one nucleotide away. This chain connects TRBV28 to TRBJ1-5, with no clear D. The V gene's germline CDR1 is MDHEN and CDR2 SYDVKM. The V end was cut by 3 bases, the J end by 5 bases, with 8 bases between. The CDR3 runs 13 residues. CDR3 amino acids: CASSLVRHQPQHF. The CDR3 region has the DNA TGTGCCAGCAGTTTGGTACGCCATCAGCCCCAGCATTTT.

This clonotype has more than one count but fewer than ten. The chain employs TRBV7-2 and TRBJ1-6, with D tentatively TRBD1 (5 bases). This CDR3 has 15 amino acids. V was cut by 5 bases and J by 7 bases, with 15 bases left in between. Per the germline V gene, CDR1 is SGHTA and CDR2 is FQGNSA. The CDR3 nucleotides are TGTGCCAGCAGCCCCCTCGCCGGGGACAATTCACCCCTCCACTTT. This encodes CASSPLAGDNSPLHF.

This clonotype came up many times. This sequence joins TRBV30 and TRBJ1-5; 8 nucleotides align to TRBD1. Germline lookup yields CDR1 GTSNPN and CDR2 SVGIG (reference sequence). This CDR3 has 14 amino acids. V was clipped by 0 bases and J by 6 bases; unmatched bases: 4. The CDR3 protein is CAWSVRTGGQPQHF. For the CDR3, the DNA is TGTGCCTGGAGTGTAAGAACAGGGGGTCAGCCCCAGCATTTT. Combining the CDR3 with reference TRBV30 and TRBJ1-5 gives the whole variable domain SQTIHQWPATLVQPVGSPLSLECTVEGTSNPNLYWYRQAAGRGLQLLFYSVGIGQISSEVPQNLSASRPQDRQFILSSKKLLLSDSGFYLCAWSVRTGGQPQHFGDGTRLSIL.

This clonotype has a count of ten or more. The chain uses TRBV20-1 and TRBJ2-1, with 9 bases that match TRBD2. The length of the CDR3 is 15 residues. J gave up 4 bases and V 2 bases, and 6 bases lay outside the gene matches. Germline V gene lookup returns CDR1 DFQATT and CDR2 SNEGSKA (reference sequence). The CDR3 here is CSARPLAGTYNEQFF. Here the CDR3 DNA reads TGCAGTGCTAGACCCCTAGCGGGAACGTACAATGAGCAGTTCTTC.

This sequence joins TRBV19 and TRBJ2-1; TRBD2 aligns across 8 bases. The CDR3 sequence is 14 residues long. Germline V CDR1 and CDR2: LNHDA, SQIVND (reference sequence). Trimming at V came to 9 bases and at J to 4 bases, leaving 8 bases not matched to a gene. The DNA for the CDR3 is TGTGCCAGCAGCTCGGTAGCGGGGTACAATGAGCAGTTCTTC. This encodes CASSSVAGYNEQFF.

The V call is TRBV27, the J call TRBJ1-5, with D uncertain. The CDR3 extends over 15 amino acids. V shed 0 bases and J shed 5 bases, with 11 bases lying between them. Germline values: CDR1 MNHEY, CDR2 SMNVEV (reference sequence). As DNA, the CDR3 is TGTGCCAGCAGTTTATCTACGGGCGGGGATCAGCCCCAGCATTTT. The encoded protein is CASSLSTGGDQPQHF.

This sequence joins TRBV19 and TRBJ2-7; 8 nucleotides match TRBD1. The CDR3 contains 15 residues. The J segment lost 2 bases and the V segment lost 3 bases, leaving 6 bases of the junction unmatched. Germline V gene lookup returns CDR1 LNHDA and CDR2 SQIVND (reference sequence). The CDR3 reads CASSIPGTGPYEQYF. CDR3 coding DNA: TGTGCCAGTAGTATTCCCGGGACAGGCCCCTACGAGCAGTACTTC. The entire variable domain, with the rest obtained from reference TRBV19 and TRBJ2-7, is as follows: DGGITQSPKYLFRKEGQNVTLSCEQNLNHDAMYWYRQDPGQGLRLIYYSQIVNDFQKGDIAEGYSVSREKKESFPLTVTSAQKNPTAFYLCASSIPGTGPYEQYFGPGTRLTVT.

The J gene is TRBJ2-3, the V gene TRBV7-9; 10 bases fit TRBD1. The CDR3 totals 15 residues. V lost 4 bases to trimming and J lost 3 bases; unmatched junction nucleotides: 4. The germline CDR1 and CDR2 sequences are SEHNR and FQNEAQ (reference sequence). CDR3 bases: TGTGCCAGCAGCTACGGGACAGGGGTTACAGATACGCAGTATTTT. It specifies CASSYGTGVTDTQYF.

This clonotype appeared many times. V is TRBV3-1 and J is TRBJ1-5; D is uncertain. Trimming took 0 bases from V and 0 from J, leaving 9 bases between them. The germline V gene encodes CDR1 LGHDT and CDR2 YNNKEL (reference sequence). This CDR3 is built from 16 residues. CDR3 in DNA: TGTGCCAGCAGCCAAGACCCCAGTAATAGCAATCAGCCCCAGCATTTT. It codes for CASSQDPSNSNQPQHF.

The chain joins TRBV19 to TRBJ2-3; D uncertain. The CDR3 is made up of 15 amino acids. The V gene lost 5 bases and the J gene lost 0 bases, with 12 bases spanning the gap. Germline V gene data show CDR1 as LNHDA and CDR2 as SQIVND (reference sequence). The CDR3 coding sequence is TGTGCCAGTAGTCAAGCCCGGGCCAGCACAGATACGCAGTATTTT. This codes for CASSQARASTDTQYF.

This clonotype has more than one count but fewer than ten. The rearrangement joins TRBV6-5 to TRBJ2-7; TRBD2 aligns across 9 bases. The junction had 9 bases not matched to a gene; V was cut back by 6 bases and J by 3 bases. The CDR3 covers 15 residues. Germline V gene lookup returns CDR1 MNHEY and CDR2 SVGAGI. The CDR3 DNA reads TGTGCCAGCAGCTACAGCGGGGGGACTCGCTACGAGCAGTACTTC. It codes for CASSYSGGTRYEQYF.

This clonotype was observed many times. The rearrangement links TRBV12-3 or TRBV12-4 to TRBJ1-1; the D gene is possibly TRBD1 (5 bases). The V end was cut by 3 bases, the J end by 8 bases, with 16 bases between. The CDR3 totals 14 residues. CDR3 region: CASSLAGARWEAFF. In DNA, the CDR3 is TGTGCCAGCAGTTTGGCCGGGGCTCGGTGGGAAGCTTTCTTT.

This clonotype was seen ten or more times. The V and J genes are TRBV11-2 and TRBJ2-7; 8 bases match TRBD1. V was clipped by 0 bases and J by 7 bases; unmatched bases: 8. Germline CDR1 SGHAT, CDR2 FQNNGV. This CDR3 is 15 amino acids long. The CDR3 here is CASSLEVDRGWEQYF. The CDR3 DNA sequence: TGTGCCAGCAGCTTAGAGGTTGACAGGGGATGGGAGCAGTACTTC.